These T cell receptor beta chains were read from a single sample in a study of read filtering for tumor transcriptome and immune sequencing. MiXCR, run by TCRdb on the reads, gives a single entry per CDR3 protein. Seen here are tens of thousands of distinct CDR3 sequences, roughly 21% observed once, and the top ten hold approximately 10%. The sequencing sample was made of a population of CD138-negative cells sorted from bone marrow. Receptor source: a donor at least 40 years old with multiple myeloma. Both conserved end residues are part of each CDR3. A D gene is named only where the DNA matches it firmly. The listing skips clone size in some rows; elsewhere it reads once, few, many or a size class.

DNA	CDR3	J	V	size	D
TGTGCCAGCAGCGGTGGAGCGGTGAAAACTGAAGCTTTCTTT	CASSGGAVKTEAFF	TRBJ1-1	TRBV5-1	once	-
TGTGCCAGCTTCCATGGGGGATCAGGGAACACTGAAGCTTTCTTT	CASFHGGSGNTEAFF	TRBJ1-1	TRBV28	many	-
TGTGCCAGCAGCTTTACTAGCGGGGGGGCAGGAGACATTCAGTACTTC	CASSFTSGGAGDIQYF	TRBJ2-4	TRBV7-2	many	TRBD2
TGTGCCAGCTCGCCCCGGACAGGGGGCCTTGTCGGCACTGAAGCTTTCTTT	CASSPRTGGLVGTEAFF	TRBJ1-1	TRBV18	many	TRBD1
TGTGCCAGCAGCGAACAGGGGGCGGTCGCTGAAGCTTTCTTT	CASSEQGAVAEAFF	TRBJ1-1	TRBV7-9	many	TRBD1
TGTGCCAGCTCACAACTGACAGGGCAGGGGGCTGAAGCTTTCTTT	CASSQLTGQGAEAFF	TRBJ1-1	TRBV18	many	TRBD1
TGCACCAGCAGCCTTCGCTCCAGGGGGACGTACTATGAGCAGTTCTTC	CTSSLRSRGTYYEQFF	TRBJ2-1	TRBV4-2	-	TRBD1
TGTGCCAGCAGCTTTCCGAACACCGGGGAGCTGTTTTTT	CASSFPNTGELFF	TRBJ2-2	TRBV7-9	many	-
TGTGCCAGCAGCTTAGTAGGGACAGGGGGACTAAACGAGCAGTACTTC	CASSLVGTGGLNEQYF	TRBJ2-7	TRBV11-2	many	TRBD1
TGTGCCAGCAGCTTAGATCTCAGTTTAGATGGCTACACCTTC	CASSLDLSLDGYTF	TRBJ1-2	TRBV11-2	few	-
TGTGCCAGCAGAGGCCAAAATCATCAGCCCCAGCATTTT	CASRGQNHQPQHF	TRBJ1-5	TRBV28	few	-
TGTGCCAGCACCAACAGGTGGGGGAACACTGAAGCTTTCTTT	CASTNRWGNTEAFF	TRBJ1-1	TRBV27	many	-
TGTGCCAGCAGAATGGCAGCAACCTACGAGCAGTACTTC	CASRMAATYEQYF	TRBJ2-7	TRBV2	many	-
TGTGCCAGCAGCTTAAACCCGTCCATAGGTAGGGGCAATCAGCCCCAGCATTTT	CASSLNPSIGRGNQPQHF	TRBJ1-5	TRBV7-3	many	-
TGTGCCAGCAGCAGACGCATCGGGGGGGCATACGAGCAGTACTTC	CASSRRIGGAYEQYF	TRBJ2-7	TRBV7-9	-	TRBD2
TGTGCCAGCACCGGTCGGAGGGCCACTGAAGCTTTCTTT	CASTGRRATEAFF	TRBJ1-1	TRBV7-9	many	-
TGTGCCAGCAGTTACTATCGACCCCTACAGGGGAGGATCGATGGCTACACCTTC	CASSYYRPLQGRIDGYTF	TRBJ1-2	TRBV6-5	-	TRBD1
TGCAGTGCTAGAGGGCCGACAGGGGGCCCGCACCCGGAGAACACTGAAGCTTTCTTT	CSARGPTGGPHPENTEAFF	TRBJ1-1	TRBV20-1	-	TRBD1
TGCAGTGCCAGGGGACAGTCCGGGGCCGGCTACAATGAGCAGTTCTTC	CSARGQSGAGYNEQFF	TRBJ2-1	TRBV20-1	many	TRBD1
TGCAGTGCTATACCGGGACAGACCTACTACGAGCAGTACTTC	CSAIPGQTYYEQYF	TRBJ2-7	TRBV20-1	many	TRBD1
TGTGCCAGCAGCGTAGCTCCCCAACAGCCCCAGCATTTT	CASSVAPQQPQHF	TRBJ1-5	TRBV9	-	-
TGCGCCAGCAGGGCACAGGGGGCGAGTCAAGTAGATACGCAGTATTTT	CASRAQGASQVDTQYF	TRBJ2-3	TRBV5-1	many	TRBD1
TGCAGCGCCCTCCTAGGCGGGGGATACAATGAGCAGTTCTTC	CSALLGGGYNEQFF	TRBJ2-1	TRBV29-1	many	TRBD2
TGTGCCAGCAGAAACCCCGGCGACACTGAAGCTTTCTTT	CASRNPGDTEAFF	TRBJ1-1	TRBV9	many	-
TGCGCCAGCAGCTTGCGCGCCACCGGGGAGCTGTTTTTT	CASSLRATGELFF	TRBJ2-2	TRBV5-1	many	-
TGTGCCAGCAGGGGCCCCGTAACTTACGAGCAGTACTTC	CASRGPVTYEQYF	TRBJ2-7	TRBV2	few	-
TGTGCCAGCAGCCGAAAGGGGACAGGGTCACACGAGCAGTACTTC	CASSRKGTGSHEQYF	TRBJ2-7	TRBV14	many	TRBD1
TGTGCCAGCAGCTTAGCAGTGAACACTGAAGCTTTCTTT	CASSLAVNTEAFF	TRBJ1-1	TRBV5-1	many	-
TGCAGCGTTGATGTCCGGACAGGGAGTGTTACGGGCACTGAAGCTTTCTTT	CSVDVRTGSVTGTEAFF	TRBJ1-1	TRBV29-1	few	TRBD1
TGTGCCAGCAGCGCAATCGCAGATACGCAGTATTTT	CASSAIADTQYF	TRBJ2-3	TRBV6-1	few	-
TGTGCCAGCAGCCCAGAGGGGTATGGCTACACCTTC	CASSPEGYGYTF	TRBJ1-2	TRBV2	many	-
TGTGCCAGCAGCCCGCGAATACAGGGAAGGGATGAGCAGTTCTTC	CASSPRIQGRDEQFF	TRBJ2-1	TRBV9	many	-
TGTGCCAGCAGTTTATACGTCAGGGCTGGCAATGAGCAGTTCTTC	CASSLYVRAGNEQFF	TRBJ2-1	TRBV12-3/TRBV12-4	many	-
TGTGCCAGCAGCCGAAGTTCGGAGACCCAGTACTTC	CASSRSSETQYF	TRBJ2-5	TRBV28	-	-
TGTGCCAGCAGTTTCGGAAACACCGGGGAGCTGTTTTTT	CASSFGNTGELFF	TRBJ2-2	TRBV28	-	-
TGTTCCAGCACCTTCTGGACAGGGGGCAGAGAAAAACTGTTTTTT	CSSTFWTGGREKLFF	TRBJ1-4	TRBV2	-	TRBD1
TGTGCCAGCAGCCCAGCTTACAGGGGAGACTACCAGCGGGAGACCCAGTACTTC	CASSPAYRGDYQRETQYF	TRBJ2-5	TRBV5-6	-	TRBD1
TGTGCCAGCAGTTTAGGGCTAGCGGGGGGGACGTACGAGCAGTACTTC	CASSLGLAGGTYEQYF	TRBJ2-7	TRBV28	many	TRBD2
TGCAGCGTTACTCATTTGTCGTTCAACGAGCAGTACTTC	CSVTHLSFNEQYF	TRBJ2-7	TRBV29-1	many	-
TGTGCCAGCAGTATTATAGAGGGGGTGAAGTATTTT	CASSIIEGVKYF	TRBJ2-3	TRBV6-2/TRBV6-3	few	-